One and the same sample provided the 19 T cell receptor beta chains below, sequenced in a study of identical twins (dated by TCRdb to about 2016). Preparation of the library involved 5' RACE. TCRdb names Illumina HiSeq 2000 as the instrument used. TCRdb reran the public reads through fastp at Q25 and MiXCR, keeping productive beta chains. Records with the same CDR3 protein are collapsed into one entry carrying the most frequent genes and DNA. For this sample the table gives roughly 750,000 distinct CDR3 sequences, of which 21% were detected only once. 4.3% of the sample is in the top ten clones. The data were also submitted as part of a second study, on T cells expressing NK-cell markers.

The sequenced sample was PBMCs. The receptors come from a woman between 18 and 30 years old in good health.

The V and J genes are TRBV20-1 and TRBJ2-1, with 12 bases identical to TRBD2. This CDR3 contains 14 residues. The trim removed 4 bases at V and 9 bases at J, leaving 7 bases unmatched. Germline CDR1 DFQATT, CDR2 SNEGSKA (reference sequence). In nucleotides, the CDR3 is TGCAGTGCTACGGGACTAGCGGGTTCTACTGAGCAGTTCTTC. Protein product: CSATGLAGSTEQFF.

The rearrangement uses TRBV9 and TRBJ2-2; D is unresolved. The germline V and J ends were trimmed by 3 bases and 1 base, with 10 bases remaining between them. CDR3 length: 15 amino acids. Germline-derived CDR1 and CDR2 are SGDLS and YYNGEE. CDR3 coding DNA: TGTGCCAGCAGCGCTGTCGGGCGGAACACCGGGGAGCTGTTTTTT. It translates to CASSAVGRNTGELFF.

The chain combines TRBV2 with TRBJ2-7, with D possibly TRBD1 on 5 matching bases. V was shortened by 5 bases and J by 0 bases, with 14 bases between the two germline ends. The V gene's germline CDR1 is SNHLY and CDR2 FYNNEI. This CDR3 comprises 15 residues. The CDR3 coding sequence is TGTGCCAGCAGTTTACAGGCTTTAAGCTCCTACGAGCAGTACTTC. Its protein is CASSLQALSSYEQYF.

The V call is TRBV7-9, the J call TRBJ2-3, with D hard to call. V lost 2 bases, J lost 2 bases, and 5 bases lay in between. This CDR3 is 13 amino acids long. The germline V gene has CDR1 SEHNR and CDR2 FQNEAQ (reference sequence). CDR3 sequence: CASSLLLTDTQYF. The CDR3 DNA is TGTGCCAGCAGCTTACTGCTCACAGATACGCAGTATTTT.

J is TRBJ2-3 and V is TRBV5-1; D perhaps matches TRBD2 (6 bases). Trimming took off 5 bases at V and 8 bases at J, with 12 bases between the two ends. CDR3 size: 12 residues. From germline, CDR1 is SGHRS and CDR2 YFSETQ. CDR3 protein: CASSRRVGTQYF. The CDR3, as DNA: TGCGCCAGCAGTAGGAGGGTGGGTACGCAGTATTTT.

This clonotype was seen ten or more times. The V and J genes are TRBV4-3 and TRBJ2-3; no firm D call. The CDR3 spans 12 residues. Germline values: CDR1 LGHNA, CDR2 YSLEER. V was pared by 1 base and J by 8 bases, with 7 bases between. Here the CDR3 reads CASSQGAATQYF. The CDR3 coding sequence is TGCGCCAGCAGCCAAGGTGCGGCTACGCAGTATTTT.

This clonotype turned up a few times. The gene calls are TRBV12-3 or TRBV12-4 and TRBJ2-1, with 10 nucleotides matching TRBD1. The CDR3 totals 16 residues. The junction had 10 bases not matched to a gene; V was cut back by 5 bases and J by 6 bases. CDR3 bases: TGTGCCAGCAGTCCGACTCGGACAGGGGGATTCAATGAGCAGTTCTTC. It specifies CASSPTRTGGFNEQFF.

J is TRBJ1-6 and V is TRBV6-1; TRBD1 agrees at 9 bases. This CDR3 region has 14 residues. CDR1 is MNHNS, CDR2 SASEGT, per germline. J was trimmed by 7 bases and V by 6 bases; bases with no gene match: 4. The CDR3 bases are TGTGCCAGCAGCGGGACAGGGCAAAATTCACCCCTCCACTTT. Translation gives CASSGTGQNSPLHF.

A word on this clonotype: The junction and the germline gene differ at one end; a read error may be behind it. The V and J genes are TRBV4-1 and TRBJ2-1; D uncertain. Per the germline V gene, CDR1 is MGHRA and CDR2 is YSYEKL. The CDR3 contains 13 residues. CDR3 in amino acids: CASSQDLGLIGLF. The CDR3 nucleotides read TGCGCCAGCAGCCAAGATCTCGGGCTTATCGGTCTCTTC.

This clonotype has only a few counts. The CDR3 loop reads CASSLVGTGDEQYF. The CDR3 DNA follows: TGCGCCAGCAGCTTGGTAGGGACAGGGGACGAGCAGTACTTC. This chain uses TRBV5-1 with TRBJ2-7, with 10 bases fitting TRBD1. The ends lost 0 bases at V and 5 bases at J; junction bases unmatched: 2. The CDR3 runs 14 residues. From germline, CDR1 is SGHRS and CDR2 YFSETQ.

This clonotype was picked up many times. The rearrangement joins TRBV20-1 to TRBJ2-1; D is possibly TRBD1 (6 bases). The V gene lost 4 bases and the J gene lost 2 bases, with 12 bases spanning the gap. The CDR3 sequence is 14 residues long. Germline V CDR1 and CDR2: DFQATT, SNEGSKA (reference sequence). The CDR3 DNA sequence: TGCAGTGCTACCCTGGGGACACCCTACAATGAGCAGTTCTTC. Its translation: CSATLGTPYNEQFF.

The chain recombines TRBV20-1 with TRBJ1-1; 7 bases align to TRBD1. Germline V CDR1 and CDR2: DFQATT, SNEGSKA (reference sequence). The CDR3 runs to 13 residues. Trimming at V came to 6 bases and at J to 5 bases, leaving 9 bases not matched to a gene. In DNA form, the CDR3 reads TGCAGTGCCAGGGAGGGGGCGAGGACTGAAGCTTTCTTT. Its translation: CSAREGARTEAFF.

This clonotype occurred a few times. The chain employs TRBV20-1 and TRBJ2-7, with D unresolved. V lost 0 bases and J lost 2, with 11 bases in between. The CDR3 totals 14 residues. Germline V CDR1 and CDR2: DFQATT, SNEGSKA (reference sequence). This CDR3 reads CSARDGLDAYEQYF. DNA for the CDR3: TGCAGTGCTAGAGATGGCCTAGATGCCTACGAGCAGTACTTC.

CDR3 sequence reads: CASSQDLGLRSETQYF. The CDR3 DNA reads TGCGCCAGCAGCCAAGATTTGGGTTTAAGATCGGAGACCCAGTACTTC. The chain uses TRBV4-3 and TRBJ2-5, with unresolved D. The germline CDR1 and CDR2 sequences are LGHNA and YSLEER. V was cut by 0 bases and J by 5 bases, with 16 bases left in between. The CDR3 is 16 residues long.

The rearrangement links TRBV12-3 or TRBV12-4 to TRBJ1-1; the D is unclear. CDR3 size: 11 residues. The ends were cut back, 8 bases at V and 5 bases at J, with 9 bases in the middle. Here the CDR3 reads CASSQRTEAFF. The DNA for the CDR3 is TGTGCCAGCTCGCAGCGGACTGAAGCTTTCTTT.

This clonotype has ten or more counts. V is TRBV12-3 or TRBV12-4 and J is TRBJ1-5, with D possibly matching TRBD1 (6 bases). The CDR3 is made up of 14 amino acids. Trimming took 6 bases from V and 4 from J, leaving 13 bases between them. The CDR3 sequence: CASSPDRYNQPQHF. CDR3 coding DNA: TGTGCCAGCAGCCCCGACAGGTATAATCAGCCCCAGCATTTT.

On this clonotype: The CDR3 end shows no conserved phenylalanine or tryptophan, and so a read error is likely. The limits of the CDR3 on the DNA are not certain, so only TCRdb's listed CDR3 is given. The genes are TRBV3-1 and TRBJ2-3; the table's TRBD1 call for D was not verified on the DNA. Looked up from germline, CDR1 is LGHDT and CDR2 is YNNKEL (reference sequence). The CDR3 length equals 14 residues, ends included. The CDR3 here is CASSQSPFMTGGVL.

The chain is built from TRBV20-1 and TRBJ2-1; 10 nucleotides line up with TRBD2. With V trimmed by 4 bases and J by 0 bases, 9 bases remained unmatched. CDR1 DFQATT and CDR2 SNEGSKA come from the germline V gene (reference sequence). This CDR3 comprises 17 residues. The CDR3 protein is CSAMFRSGGASYNEQFF. DNA of the CDR3: TGCAGTGCTATGTTCCGGAGCGGGGGGGCCTCCTACAATGAGCAGTTCTTC.

In its sample, this clonotype was seen many times. This chain connects TRBV9 to TRBJ1-5; 9 nucleotides align to TRBD1. With V trimmed by 4 bases and J by 6 bases, 8 bases remained unmatched. The length of the CDR3 is 15 residues. In germline, CDR1 is SGDLS, CDR2 YYNGEE. The CDR3 DNA follows: TGTGCCAGCAGCCCTGGACAGGGGAGGACTCAGCCCCAGCATTTT. Residues: CASSPGQGRTQPQHF.